Listed here are 19 T cell receptor beta chains from one sample, sequenced in a study of shared clonotypes between healthy human individuals. Libraries were prepared by immunoSEQ multiplex PCR; TCRdb keeps only in-frame clonotypes and omits some of them. This table has about 2.4 million clones, roughly 93% appearing once. The sample consisted of naive CD4+ T cells from PBMCs. As for subset: CD45RA+ positively selected. The receptors were sampled from a man aged 18 to 29 in good health. Some clones in this sample may be carry-over from other donors' samples.

With regard to this clone: A junction end diverges from the germline sequence, so it may reflect a read error. J is TRBJ1-2 and V is TRBV10-1, with D perhaps TRBD1 (5 bases). The CDR3 contains 12 residues. The germline gives CDR1 WNHNN, CDR2 SYGVQD (reference sequence). CDR3 nucleotides: TGCGCCAGCAGTTCAGAAAAGACAGTCATCTCCTTC. Translating it yields CASSSEKTVISF.

As regards this clone: In the same sample, other DNA sequences code for this CDR3. This chain connects TRBV28 to TRBJ2-7; possibly TRBD1 for D (7 bases). Germline V gene data show CDR1 as MDHEN and CDR2 as SYDVKM. V lost 3 bases to trimming and J lost 4 bases, with 10 bases between them. This CDR3 has 13 amino acids. The CDR3 bases are TGTGCCAGCAGTTTGGAGGGGGCTTACGAGCAGTACTTC. This translates into CASSLEGAYEQYF.

The chain has TRBV7-2 and TRBJ2-7; no clear D gene. This CDR3 has 15 residues. V gave up 3 bases and J gave up 5 bases, with 17 bases separating them. CDR1 is SGHTA, CDR2 FQGNSA, per germline. The CDR3 coding sequence is TGTGCCAGCAGCTTCTGGATTGGCGGCTTCCACGAGCAGTACTTC. Translating gives CASSFWIGGFHEQYF.

The rearrangement uses TRBV2 and TRBJ1-2; a weak D match, TRBD1 (5 bases). Trimming left V 6 bases short and J 6 bases short, with 17 bases between. The CDR3 contains 14 residues. The germline gives CDR1 SNHLY, CDR2 FYNNEI. Here the CDR3 DNA reads TGTGCCAGCAGGGGGGGTAGGGGAGAAGATGGCTACACCTTC. Translated: CASRGGRGEDGYTF.

This chain joins TRBV9 and TRBJ2-3; TRBD1 is a possible D gene (6 bases). V lost 3 bases, J lost 1 base, and 15 bases lay in between. The CDR3 totals 16 residues. Germline CDR1 SGDLS, CDR2 YYNGEE. The chain's CDR3 is CASSERQERGTDTQYF. The CDR3 DNA is TGTGCCAGCAGCGAACGACAGGAGAGGGGCACAGATACGCAGTATTTT.

In its sample, this clone was seen once. The J gene is TRBJ2-1, the V gene TRBV5-1; 8 nucleotides line up with TRBD2. Trimming at V came to 0 bases and at J to 2 bases, leaving 7 bases not matched to a gene. Germline CDR1 is SGHRS and CDR2 is YFSETQ. This CDR3 comprises 17 residues. CDR3 bases: TGCGCCAGCAGCTTGGGAGTGGGACTAGGCCCCTACAATGAGCAGTTCTTC. This encodes CASSLGVGLGPYNEQFF.

This sequence joins TRBV27 and TRBJ2-7, with 16 nucleotides matching TRBD2. This CDR3 has 17 residues. Trimming took 5 bases from V and 4 from J; bases not matched to a gene: 8. Germline V gene data show CDR1 as MNHEY and CDR2 as SMNVEV (reference sequence). Here the CDR3 DNA reads TGTGCCAGCAGTCTCGGGACTAGCGGGGGGGACATGTACGAGCAGTACTTC. It codes for CASSLGTSGGDMYEQYF.

The rearrangement links TRBV11-2 to TRBJ2-1, with 10 positions matching TRBD2. CDR1 SGHAT and CDR2 FQNNGV come from the germline V gene. V lost 7 bases to trimming and J lost 7 bases; unmatched junction nucleotides: 10. The CDR3 has 15 residues. CDR3 sequence reads: CASKPAGTSVNEQFF. The CDR3 nucleotides are TGTGCCAGCAAACCAGCCGGGACTAGCGTGAATGAGCAGTTCTTC. The complete variable domain, with remaining parts taken from reference TRBV11-2 and TRBJ2-1, reads EAGVAQSPRYKIIEKRQSVAFWCNPISGHATLYWYQQILGQGPKLLIQFQNNGVVDDSQLPKDRFSAERLKGVDSTLKIQPAKLEDSAVYLCASKPAGTSVNEQFFGPGTRLTVL.

The chain uses TRBV18 and TRBJ1-1; D is perhaps TRBD1 (6 bases). CDR3 length: 15 residues. Trimming stripped 4 bases from V and 6 bases from J, with 18 bases between. In germline, CDR1 is KGHSH, CDR2 LQKENI. The CDR3 nucleotides read TGTGCCAGCTCACGAGACACTGGAGGGGGGGCTGAAGCTTTCTTT. It is translated as CASSRDTGGGAEAFF.

Comments on this clone: This same CDR3 is encoded by further DNA sequences in the sample. This chain links TRBV6-5 with TRBJ2-1; 10 bases are a match to TRBD2. From germline, CDR1 is MNHEY and CDR2 SVGAGI. After removal of 0 bases from V and 7 bases from J, the junction contained 6 bases not matched to a gene. The CDR3 covers 16 residues. In DNA form, the CDR3 reads TGTGCCAGCAGTTACTCGAGCGGGAGGGCCGGGAATGAGCAGTTCTTC. It is translated as CASSYSSGRAGNEQFF.

The rearrangement links TRBV7-3 to TRBJ1-1; D call uncertain. The CDR3 loop spans 11 amino acids. Germline CDR1 SGHTA, CDR2 FQGTGA. With 4 bases removed from V and 5 bases from J, the gap between germline ends came to 5 bases. The CDR3 reads CASSSGTEAFF. The CDR3 DNA reads as TGTGCCAGCAGCTCTGGAACTGAAGCTTTCTTT.

The sample holds a few counts of this clone. The genes are TRBV23-1 and TRBJ1-1; D is undetermined. TRBV23-1 is known as an ORF, though its function is uncertain. V shed 10 bases and J shed 1 base, with 13 bases lying between them. CDR3 length: 13 residues. The CDR3 DNA follows: TGCGCCAACCGGACGCTCGAGAACACTGAAGCTTTCTTT. It translates to CANRTLENTEAFF.

This sequence joins TRBV6-5 and TRBJ1-4; D perhaps matches TRBD1 (6 bases). The CDR3 runs to 13 residues. The germline V gene encodes CDR1 MNHEY and CDR2 SVGAGI. The V end was cut by 5 bases, the J end by 8 bases, with 12 bases between. The CDR3 bases are TGTGCCAGCAGTCTAAAGAGGGGGGAAAAACTGTTTTTT. This gives the protein CASSLKRGEKLFF.

J is TRBJ2-7 and V is TRBV5-4; 15 bases are shared with TRBD2. Germline V gives CDR1 SGHNT, CDR2 YYREEE (reference sequence). The V and J ends lost 1 base and 4 bases, in that order; junction bases with no gene match: 12. The CDR3 runs 19 residues. The chain's CDR3 is CASSLNSGTSGRRNYEQYF. The CDR3 coding sequence is TGTGCCAGCAGCTTGAACTCCGGGACTAGCGGGAGGAGAAATTACGAGCAGTACTTC.

The chain links TRBV6-1 to TRBJ1-5, with D perhaps TRBD1 (6 bases). Per the germline V gene, CDR1 is MNHNS and CDR2 is SASEGT. V dropped 10 bases and J dropped 7 bases, with 17 bases sitting between them. The CDR3 has 13 amino acids. The CDR3 loop reads CATHREIGQPQHF. In DNA form, the CDR3 reads TGTGCCACCCACAGGGAGATCGGGCAGCCCCAGCATTTT.

The V and J genes are TRBV4-1 and TRBJ1-2; D perhaps matches TRBD1 (5 bases). V gave up 1 base and J gave up 4 bases, with 13 bases separating them. CDR1 and CDR2 from the germline V gene are MGHRA and YSYEKL. The CDR3 runs 15 residues. CDR3 nucleotides: TGCGCCAGCAGCCAAGTGGGGCAGAAGATCTATGGCTACACCTTC. Amino acid sequence: CASSQVGQKIYGYTF.

The J gene is TRBJ2-7, the V gene TRBV28; 7 positions match TRBD1. This CDR3 has 14 amino acids. V lost 5 bases and J lost 0; bases outside the gene matches: 4. Germline V gene sequence: CDR1 MDHEN, CDR2 SYDVKM. The CDR3 spells CASSGGQASYEQYF. In nucleotides, the CDR3 is TGTGCCAGCAGTGGAGGACAGGCCTCCTACGAGCAGTACTTC.

This clone was counted a single time. The chain recombines TRBV30 with TRBJ1-4; TRBD1 is a possible D gene (6 bases). The length of the CDR3 is 17 residues. V dropped 0 bases and J dropped 8 bases, with 22 bases sitting between them. Germline CDR1 is GTSNPN and CDR2 is SVGIG (reference sequence). CDR3 nucleotide sequence: TGTGCCTGGAGTGTATATTCCTTGGGCCGTGGGGGCGAAAAACTGTTTTTT. Residues: CAWSVYSLGRGGEKLFF.

In this sample, this clone turned up once. This chain connects TRBV4-3 to TRBJ2-3; D not resolved. The germline V and J ends were trimmed by 0 bases and 4 bases, with 5 bases remaining between them. Germline CDR1 and CDR2: LGHNA and YSLEER. The CDR3 sequence is 13 residues long. CDR3 in amino acids: CASSQDLSDTQYF. CDR3 coding DNA: TGCGCCAGCAGCCAAGACCTTTCAGATACGCAGTATTTT.